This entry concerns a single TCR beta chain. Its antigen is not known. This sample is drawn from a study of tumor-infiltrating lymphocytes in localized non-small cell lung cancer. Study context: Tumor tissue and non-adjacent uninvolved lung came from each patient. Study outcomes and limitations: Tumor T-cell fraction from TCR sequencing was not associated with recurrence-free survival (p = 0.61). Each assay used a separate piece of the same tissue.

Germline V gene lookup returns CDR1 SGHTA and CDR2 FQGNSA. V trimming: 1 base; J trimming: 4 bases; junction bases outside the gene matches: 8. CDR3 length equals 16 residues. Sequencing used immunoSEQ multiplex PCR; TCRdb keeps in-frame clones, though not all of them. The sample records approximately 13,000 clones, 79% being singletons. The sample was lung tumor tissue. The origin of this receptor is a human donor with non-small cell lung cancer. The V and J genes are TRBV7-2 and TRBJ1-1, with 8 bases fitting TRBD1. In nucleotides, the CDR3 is TGTGCCAGCAGCTTAGGAGGGACAGGTAGAGGCACTGAAGCTTTCTTT. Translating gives CASSLGGTGRGTEAFF.